This entry lists 32 T cell receptor beta chains sequenced from one sample in a study of cytomegalovirus exposure and HLA in healthy donors (dated by TCRdb to 2017 to 2019). Preparation of the library involved the immunoSEQ multiplex PCR assay. The multiplex PCR relied on a mix of 60 forward primers for TCR Vbeta segments and 13 reverse primers for TCR Jbeta segments. Not all clones reach the TCRdb copy of this immuneACCESS table, which keeps in-frame sequences only. Checked studies attribute under half of the gap to unresolved V genes and leave the rest unexplained. Recorded for this sample are some 150,000 clones; around 81% of them occurred a single time. The top ten clones comprise around 2.4% of the sample. The material sequenced was PBMCs. The receptors were gathered from a man in his forties or fifties in good health and CMV-seronegative.

The chain couples TRBV28 to TRBJ1-5; possibly TRBD1 for D (5 bases). The length of the CDR3 is 16 residues. Germline CDR1 and CDR2: MDHEN and SYDVKM. Between the trimmed V and J ends, which lost 7 bases and 9 bases, there was a span of 25 bases. The CDR3 nucleotides read TGTGCCAGCACCCGACCGCGGGGCCAACGGGTCGCGCCCCAGCATTTT. Protein: CASTRPRGQRVAPQHF.

This chain connects TRBV6-5 to TRBJ2-7, with 7 bases identical to TRBD1. Germline V CDR1 and CDR2: MNHEY, SVGAGI. V gave up 3 bases and J gave up 4 bases; unmatched junction bases: 6. The CDR3 consists of 14 residues. This chain's CDR3 is CASSYRGGEYEQYF. The CDR3 DNA is TGTGCCAGCAGTTATCGAGGGGGCGAATACGAGCAGTACTTC.

The chain joins TRBV25-1 to TRBJ1-4; D is undetermined. The CDR3 runs to 15 residues. The V and J ends lost 4 bases and 6 bases respectively, with 15 bases between them. CDR1 MGHDK and CDR2 SYGVNS come from the germline V gene. The chain's CDR3 is CASSAPEGVYEKLFF. The CDR3, as DNA: TGTGCCAGCAGTGCCCCGGAGGGTGTGTATGAAAAACTGTTTTTT.

This sequence joins TRBV18 and TRBJ1-1; 7 bases line up with TRBD1. Germline-derived CDR1 and CDR2 are KGHSH and LQKENI. The trim removed 6 bases at V and 4 bases at J, leaving 11 bases unmatched. There are 15 residues in the CDR3. This CDR3 reads CASSLETGKGTEAFF. The DNA of the CDR3 is TGTGCCAGCTCCCTCGAGACAGGGAAAGGCACTGAAGCTTTCTTT.

This clone was recorded only once. The V and J genes are TRBV11-3 and TRBJ1-1; possibly TRBD1 for D (6 bases). The CDR3 has 14 amino acids. Between the trimmed V and J ends, which lost 3 bases and 6 bases, there was a span of 14 bases. Germline-derived CDR1 and CDR2 are SGHNT and YENEEA. Here the CDR3 reads CASSFGTPGPEAFF. CDR3 nucleotides: TGTGCCAGCAGCTTCGGGACACCCGGACCTGAAGCTTTCTTT.

The chain recombines TRBV7-9 with TRBJ1-1, with 7 nucleotides matching TRBD1. Trimming at V came to 2 bases and at J to 5 bases, leaving 8 bases not matched to a gene. This CDR3 region has 15 residues. Germline CDR1 and CDR2: SEHNR and FQNEAQ (reference sequence). The CDR3 coding sequence is TGTGCCAGCAGCTTACGGACAGGCCAGCGGACTGAAGCTTTCTTT. Encoded protein: CASSLRTGQRTEAFF.

This sequence joins TRBV10-2 and TRBJ1-2; 9 bases are a match to TRBD1. CDR3 length: 15 residues. With 2 bases clipped from V and 4 bases from J, the junction kept 5 bases outside the gene matches. CDR1 WSHSY and CDR2 SAAADI come from the germline V gene. The CDR3 DNA sequence: TGCGCCAGCAGTGAGATCGGGACAGGGTCCTATGGCTACACCTTC. Its protein is CASSEIGTGSYGYTF.

The gene calls are TRBV7-9 and TRBJ1-5; 8 bases agree with TRBD1. There are 15 residues in the CDR3. The ends lost 1 base at V and 3 bases at J; junction bases unmatched: 2. Germline CDR1 is SEHNR and CDR2 is FQNEAQ (reference sequence). In DNA, the CDR3 is TGTGCCAGCAGCTTAGGGGGACAGGCCAATCAGCCCCAGCATTTT. It encodes CASSLGGQANQPQHF.

A few counts support this clone. This chain joins TRBV6-1 and TRBJ1-1, with a possible D match to TRBD1 (6 bases). Trimming shortened V by 10 bases and J by 1 base, and 16 bases separated the two germline ends. CDR3 size: 14 residues. The germline V gene encodes CDR1 MNHNS and CDR2 SASEGT. CDR3 region: CATTPGQRNTEAFF. CDR3 DNA sequence: TGTGCCACAACTCCGGGACAACGGAACACTGAAGCTTTCTTT.

The chain combines TRBV5-4 with TRBJ2-6; D remains ambiguous. Trimming stripped 0 bases from V and 0 bases from J, with 4 bases between. The CDR3 is 15 residues long. CDR1 SGHNT and CDR2 YYREEE come from the germline V gene (reference sequence). The CDR3 reads CASSLDYSGANVLTF. In DNA, the CDR3 is TGTGCCAGCAGCTTGGACTACTCTGGGGCCAACGTCCTGACTTTC.

The chain is built from TRBV9 and TRBJ1-5; no definite D call. Germline assignment: CDR1 SGDLS and CDR2 YYNGEE. V was trimmed by 6 bases and J by 6 bases, leaving 16 bases between them. CDR3 size: 14 residues. CDR3 nucleotide sequence: TGTGCCAGCATCGGTCCCCGTATTGGTCAGCCCCAGCATTTT. Translated: CASIGPRIGQPQHF.

This sequence joins TRBV18 and TRBJ1-1, with D hard to call. CDR3 length: 14 amino acids. Trimming removed 5 bases at V and 3 bases at J, with 13 bases between. Germline CDR1 and CDR2: KGHSH and LQKENI. CDR3 nucleotide sequence: TGTGCCAGCTCAACTCTAGGAGAGGACACTGAAGCTTTCTTT. Its translation: CASSTLGEDTEAFF.

The chain links TRBV6-1 to TRBJ2-5, with a weak D call TRBD2 (5 bases). Deletions cut 0 bases from V and 0 bases from J, with 8 bases between. The CDR3 extends over 15 amino acids. From germline, CDR1 is MNHNS and CDR2 SASEGT. The CDR3 DNA reads TGTGCCAGCAGTGAAGCGATCGGGAACCAAGAGACCCAGTACTTC. Translated: CASSEAIGNQETQYF.

The chain combines TRBV4-2 with TRBJ2-3; D perhaps matches TRBD1 (6 bases). The CDR3 is 16 amino acids. V was pared by 0 bases and J by 0 bases, with 10 bases between. From germline, CDR1 is LGHNA and CDR2 YNFKEQ. CDR3 protein: CASSQDPGASTDTQYF. In DNA, the CDR3 is TGTGCCAGCAGCCAAGACCCAGGGGCTAGCACAGATACGCAGTATTTT.

The chain carries TRBV9 and TRBJ1-1; D may be TRBD1 (6 bases). Looked up from germline, CDR1 is SGDLS and CDR2 is YYNGEE. Deletions cut 3 bases from V and 0 bases from J, with 12 bases between. The CDR3 has 15 amino acids. The CDR3 sequence: CASSAAGTLNTEAFF. CDR3 in DNA: TGTGCCAGCAGCGCCGCCGGGACATTGAACACTGAAGCTTTCTTT.

V is TRBV9 and J is TRBJ1-1; D gene uncertain. This CDR3 has 15 amino acids. V lost 0 bases and J 3 bases, leaving 12 bases between the germline ends. CDR1 and CDR2 (germline): SGDLS, YYNGEE. In nucleotides, the CDR3 is TGTGCCAGCAGCGTAGACGCACAGAGACACACTGAAGCTTTCTTT. This sequence encodes CASSVDAQRHTEAFF.

This clone was recorded once. The gene calls are TRBV6-5 and TRBJ2-7; 8 bases agree with TRBD1. V lost 4 bases, J lost 4 bases, and 6 bases stayed unmatched. This CDR3 is built from 14 residues. Germline CDR1 is MNHEY and CDR2 is SVGAGI. Here the CDR3 DNA reads TGTGCCAGCAGTTTGCCGGGACAGGTATACGAGCAGTACTTC. Translation gives CASSLPGQVYEQYF.

This chain uses TRBV5-1 with TRBJ1-1; D gene ambiguous. The CDR3 is 14 amino acids. V was pared by 7 bases and J by 1 base, with 14 bases between. Germline loops: CDR1 SGHRS, CDR2 YFSETQ. This chain's CDR3 is CASFRGSGNTEAFF. The CDR3 DNA reads as TGCGCCAGCTTTCGAGGGTCGGGGAACACTGAAGCTTTCTTT.

J is TRBJ2-2 and V is TRBV6-5, with TRBD1 as a possible D gene (6 bases). This CDR3 comprises 13 residues. V lost 6 bases to trimming and J lost 1 base, with 6 bases between them. Germline CDR1 MNHEY, CDR2 SVGAGI. CDR3 amino acids: CASSRGNTGELFF. Written as DNA, the CDR3 is TGTGCCAGCAGCAGGGGGAACACCGGGGAGCTGTTTTTT.

Regarding this clone: One end of the junction does not line up with germline, which may come from a read error. The chain's CDR3 is CASREGWSLWDTTNEKLFF. CDR3 sequence (DNA): TGTGCCAGCAGGGAAGGGTGGTCCCTTTGGGACACAACTAATGAAAAACTGTTTTTT. The rearrangement uses TRBV6-1 and TRBJ1-4; maybe TRBD1 (6 bases). Germline V gene data show CDR1 as MNHNS and CDR2 as SASEGT. The CDR3 is 19 residues long.

The chain links TRBV9 to TRBJ2-1; TRBD2 matches 13 bases. CDR1 SGDLS and CDR2 YYNGEE come from the germline V gene. Losses at the gene ends were 5 bases for V and 7 bases for J; bases not matched to a gene: 12. CDR3 size: 17 residues. CDR3 loop: CASRDPGLAGPLNEQFF. The CDR3 bases are TGTGCCAGCAGAGACCCGGGACTAGCGGGACCACTTAATGAGCAGTTCTTC. Looking up the rest from reference TRBV9 and TRBJ2-1 gives the full variable domain: DSGVTQTPKHLITATGQRVTLRCSPRSGDLSVYWYQQSLDQGLQFLIQYYNGEERAKGNILERFSAQQFPDLHSELNLSSLELGDSALYFCASRDPGLAGPLNEQFFGPGTRLTVL.

The chain recombines TRBV5-1 with TRBJ2-5, with 7 bases identical to TRBD2. CDR3 size: 13 residues. CDR1 and CDR2 (germline): SGHRS, YFSETQ. V lost 0 bases and J lost 4; bases outside the gene matches: 0. The CDR3 sequence: CASSLAGGETQYF. Here the CDR3 DNA reads TGCGCCAGCAGCTTGGCGGGGGGAGAGACCCAGTACTTC.

The rearrangement joins TRBV5-6 to TRBJ2-7; D may be TRBD1 (6 bases). This CDR3 has 15 amino acids. Germline V gene lookup returns CDR1 SGHDT and CDR2 YYEEEE. V was clipped by 5 bases and J by 0 bases, with 15 bases between them. CDR3 coding DNA: TGTGCCAGCAGGGGCCGCACAGGGAGCTCCTACGAGCAGTACTTC. Translation: CASRGRTGSSYEQYF.

This rearrangement joins TRBV7-2 to TRBJ1-1; unclear D gene. V was shortened by 5 bases and J by 3 bases, with 10 bases between the two germline ends. Germline CDR1 reads SGHTA; CDR2 reads FQGNSA. The CDR3 runs 13 residues. The CDR3 loop reads CASSEGQDTEAFF. The CDR3 DNA follows: TGTGCCAGCAGCGAGGGCCAGGACACTGAAGCTTTCTTT.

Note on this clone: Other DNA sequences from this sample encode an identical CDR3 as well. The chain carries TRBV7-9 and TRBJ2-3; D is unclear. V dropped 1 base and J dropped 3 bases, with 11 bases sitting between them. Germline lookup yields CDR1 SEHNR and CDR2 FQNEAQ (reference sequence). The CDR3 spans 15 residues. The CDR3 spells CASSLGGSGTDTQYF. The CDR3 DNA reads TGTGCCAGCAGCTTAGGAGGCAGTGGGACAGATACGCAGTATTTT.

The chain combines TRBV19 with TRBJ1-2; 7 positions agree with TRBD1. The ends lost 5 bases at V and 4 bases at J; junction bases unmatched: 4. This CDR3 region has 13 residues. CDR1 and CDR2 (germline): LNHDA, SQIVND (reference sequence). The CDR3 coding sequence is TGTGCCAGTAGTTTGGACAGGCTCTATGGCTACACCTTC. This codes for CASSLDRLYGYTF.

The V gene is TRBV5-1, the J gene TRBJ2-1; D remains unclear. Trimming removed 2 bases from V and 10 bases from J, with 7 bases in between. There are 11 residues in the CDR3. In germline, CDR1 is SGHRS, CDR2 YFSETQ. The CDR3 region has the DNA TGCGCCAGCAGCTTAGCTCTAGAGCAGTTCTTC. It translates to CASSLALEQFF.

The chain employs TRBV10-3 and TRBJ2-7; D is possibly TRBD2 (7 bases). The CDR3 loop spans 12 amino acids. The V end lost 9 bases, the J end lost 4 bases, and 13 bases lay between the germline ends. Germline CDR1 ENHRY, CDR2 SYGVKD. Here the CDR3 reads CAMSGGSYEQYF. For the CDR3, the DNA is TGTGCCATGTCGGGGGGCAGTTACGAGCAGTACTTC.

This chain uses TRBV7-9 with TRBJ2-3; tentative D call: TRBD1 (6 bases). Germline V CDR1 and CDR2: SEHNR, FQNEAQ (reference sequence). This CDR3 contains 15 residues. V was pared by 4 bases and J by 1 base, with 12 bases between. The CDR3 spells CASSSSGVRTDTQYF. The CDR3 DNA is TGTGCCAGCAGCTCCTCAGGGGTCCGCACAGATACGCAGTATTTT.

Points on this clone: The germline gene is not matched at one end of the junction; a read error may be the cause. The rearrangement links TRBV2 to TRBJ2-7, with TRBD1 as a possible D gene (5 bases). Germline CDR1 reads SNHLY; CDR2 reads FYNNEI. CDR3 length: 11 residues. The CDR3 sequence: CASSEVRALVF. The CDR3 bases are TGTGCCAGCAGTGAAGTCAGGGCGTTAGTCTTC.

The rearrangement joins TRBV2 to TRBJ1-3; 7 positions agree with TRBD1. Trimming at V came to 6 bases and at J to 0 bases, leaving 5 bases not matched to a gene. The germline CDR1 and CDR2 sequences are SNHLY and FYNNEI. The CDR3 has 15 residues. CDR3 in amino acids: CASRGQTHSGNTIYF. The CDR3 nucleotides are TGTGCCAGCAGGGGACAGACTCACTCTGGAAACACCATATATTTT.

The chain employs TRBV11-2 and TRBJ2-7; D perhaps matches TRBD2 (5 bases). V was trimmed by 4 bases and J by 5 bases, leaving 21 bases between them. From germline, CDR1 is SGHAT and CDR2 FQNNGV. The CDR3 extends over 16 amino acids. CDR3 sequence reads: CASSSKARRQLNEQYF. The CDR3 nucleotides read TGTGCCAGCAGCTCGAAAGCTAGGAGGCAGTTAAACGAGCAGTACTTC. Drawing the rest from reference TRBV11-2 and TRBJ2-7, the complete variable domain is EAGVAQSPRYKIIEKRQSVAFWCNPISGHATLYWYQQILGQGPKLLIQFQNNGVVDDSQLPKDRFSAERLKGVDSTLKIQPAKLEDSAVYLCASSSKARRQLNEQYFGPGTRLTVT.